This T cell receptor (beta chain) was sequenced for a study of cytomegalovirus exposure and HLA in healthy donors. As regards this clone: Its antigen remains unknown.

It was with 60 Vbeta and 13 Jbeta primers that the PCR ran. Measured with immunoSEQ multiplex PCR; TCRdb has only the in-frame clones, and not every one. The sample holds about 100,000 clones, roughly three quarters seen once. The CDR3 spans 14 residues. The V segment lost 3 bases and the J segment 3 bases; nucleotides outside the gene matches: 3. The germline V gene has CDR1 SGHTA and CDR2 FQGNSA. Study-wide results and caveats: A prior analysis recorded that most TCR beta V segments were productive about 90% or about 30% of the time. Later, an analysis showed that TCR beta chains associated with HLA were more clonally expanded than others that were equally common.

The sample consisted of PBMCs. The chain recombines TRBV7-2 with TRBJ1-1, with 8 bases matching TRBD1. The TCR was taken from a woman in her fifties or sixties in good health and CMV-seronegative. CDR3 region: CASSFTTGDTEAFF. CDR3 nucleotide sequence: TGTGCCAGCAGCTTTACGACAGGGGACACTGAAGCTTTCTTT.